This TCR beta chain was retrieved from a study of response to subunit inactivated influenza vaccine listed by TCRdb under 2018. For the study in its entirety: Deep quantitative T cell receptor repertoire profiling was used in the study to track responses to a trivalent subunit inactivated influenza vaccine. What the work shows at the level of the full study, not this receptor alone: It was suggested by the authors that each seasonal influenza vaccination may recruit only a limited number of new T cells.

The table lists this clonotype with a few counts. Its target antigen remains unknown. No base qualities exist here, and no much larger clone lies one base off it. CDR1 MDHEN and CDR2 SYDVKM were looked up in the germline V gene. Measured from the cysteine to the phenylalanine, the CDR3 is 14 residues long. Of all the DNA, just the CDR3 is kept, 42 bases in frame from base 1. V and J are truncated by 6 bases and 4 bases respectively, leaving an intervening sequence of 15 bases. The library was prepared using RT-PCR. Reads for this sample came from an Illumina HiSeq 2500. Using fastp trimming at Q25 and MiXCR clonotype assembly, TCRdb reanalyzed the public sequencing data and kept in-frame beta chains. Rows are combined by CDR3 protein, so each entry shows the most common genes and DNA. A total of 170,000 or so distinct CDR3 sequences appear in this sample, roughly 10% of them only once. The ten biggest clones cover around 40% of the sample.

The V gene is TRBV28 and the J gene is TRBJ1-2, with no D gene named confidently. The sample was CD8+ T cells sorted from PBMCs, taken less than 25 months after vaccination. The clonotype was recovered from a man between 50 and 75 years old who received an inactivated influenza vaccine. Donor details come from another sample of the same person, matched by shared clones. The CDR3 reads as follows: CASRLGEKVYGYTF. The DNA is TGTGCCAGCAGATTGGGAGAAAAGGTCTATGGCTACACCTTC.